Described below is a single TCR beta chain sequence and its context. This clonotype was seen ten or more times. It has no known antigen specificity. No clone much larger than this one lies a single base away; base qualities are absent. This entry is derived from a study of neurological immune-mediated disorders (dated by TCRdb to about 2019). Regarding the study in general: Peripheral blood TCR-beta repertoires from patients with HTLV-I-associated myelopathy (HAM/TSP), patients with multiple sclerosis, and healthy controls were compared in the study using UMI-based sequencing. Alongside PBMC samples, the set of more than 80 TCR-beta libraries contained longitudinal samples, technical triplicates, and paired CD4+ and CD8+ T-cell subsets that had been sorted. Each longitudinal HAM/TSP and healthy donor was sampled at 3 time-points spaced at roughly 3-40 month intervals. Of the roughly 71 subjects in the cohort, some 15 were HAM/TSP patients, about 34 were multiple sclerosis patients, and around 20 were healthy controls. Overall study results and their limits: Expanded clones from different subjects shared no identical CDR3 amino acid sequences, which suggests that TCR-beta repertoires were private in all groups. The highest TCR clonal expansion was observed in HAM/TSP patients, whereas the lowest was observed in MS patients, even when compared with healthy controls.

cDNA synthesis used template-switch 5'RACE with a primer carrying a 10-nucleotide random unique molecular identifier tagging each TCR transcript. Every sequencing run yielded over 170 million TCR-beta sequences covering 15-18 subjects. The RNeasy kit was used to extract total RNA. The KAPA Real-time Library Amplification kit was used to amplify TCR-beta VDJ regions with primers targeting the TCR constant region and the 5'RACE anchor. Sample indexes and Illumina adaptors were added in a first PCR, after which library yield was increased in a second PCR. After Ampure bead purification, the TCR product of roughly 650 bp was size-selected on a 2% E-gel SizeSelection system. Before pooling, library quality was assessed on a Bioanalyzer, concentration was determined with Qubit, and library quantification was performed with the Kapa Library Quantification kit. An Illumina HiSeq 2500 was used to sequence the libraries paired-end at 2 x 150 bp. To increase sequence diversity, roughly 25-31% phiX was spiked into each library pool. The study's processing was this. Quality-filtered reads were processed with the UMI-based MiGEC pipeline, and over 90% of raw TCR sequences were removed by the MiGEC pipeline during error correction. IMGT germline references were used for aligning VDJ genes, and each clonotype was defined as a unique CDR3 amino acid sequence together with its V-J genes. VDJtools evaluated clonal expansion, Shannon diversity and CDR3 relatedness (CalcPairwiseDistances, ClusterSamples); CLCbio workbench built phylogenetic trees. Using coefficient-of-variation modelling across technical triplicates, the study counted a clone as expanded if it had at least 8 unique UMIs. TCRdb reprocessed the public reads (quality trimming at Q25 with fastp, clone calling with MiXCR) and kept in-frame beta chains. Each record represents a unique CDR3 protein, reported with the most common genes and DNA among its rows. What appears here as the V and J calls and clone size reflects TCRdb's work, not the paper's. This sample holds tens of thousands of distinct CDR3 sequences; roughly 15% were observed only once. The top ten clonotypes cover around 4.6% of the sample.

The sample's time point label, decoded: longitudinal time-point 1 (baseline). Unsorted PBMC libraries were generated from 2 million PBMCs stored in RNAlater at -80 °C until RNA extraction. Peripheral blood underwent Ficoll-Hypaque density gradient centrifugation to isolate PBMCs, which were then cryopreserved in liquid nitrogen. CDR1 and CDR2, looked up from the germline V gene (reference sequence), are LNHNV and YYDKDF. Reading from cysteine to phenylalanine, the CDR3 counts 15 amino acids. Only the CDR3 DNA is retained, 45 bases long and in frame from the first base. V gives up 2 bases and J gives up 7 bases, and the segment between their germline ends measures 15 bases.

The rearrangement joined TRBV15 to TRBJ2-1, with the D call perhaps TRBD1 or TRBD2, each one matching 5 bases. Sequencing used PBMCs. This TCR came from a female donor with HTLV-1-associated myelopathy (HAM/TSP). The CDR3 corresponds to CATSRTVMGENEQFF. The sequenced DNA is TGTGCCACCAGCAGAACTGTGATGGGGGAGAATGAGCAGTTCTTC.